This T cell receptor (beta chain) was sequenced during a study of cytomegalovirus exposure and HLA in healthy donors. Study results and limitations: Cytomegalovirus status was reportedly diagnosed by the classifier with high specificity and sensitivity. Among donors in an Asian-associated ancestry cluster, a later analysis reportedly found fewer N-insertions than the roughly 700-donor mean.

The CDR3 has 14 residues. V was pared by 5 bases and J by 5 bases, with 5 bases of the junction left unmatched. CDR1 and CDR2 (germline): SEHNR, FQNEAQ (reference sequence). To note about this clone: Its antigen is not known.

At the time of sampling, donors were nominally healthy, though unrecorded immune exposures were likely. Primers for the PCR totalled 60 Vbeta and 13 Jbeta. In the authors' workflow: Roughly 83 million unique TCR beta chains, roughly 11 million of them shared, were counted by a later analysis. TCRdb's copy holds only in-frame clones and misses some; the assay was immunoSEQ multiplex PCR. V and J calls and clone size are as listed in that table; D and trimming were resolved from the DNA. The repertoire holds 150,000 or so clones, with about 80% as singletons. The sequence was collected from a middle-aged man in good health and CMV-seronegative. J is TRBJ2-7 and V is TRBV7-9; TRBD1 aligns across 11 bases. Sequencing input: PBMCs. The CDR3 reads CASSPPGQGDEQYF. The DNA of the CDR3 is TGTGCCAGCAGCCCGCCGGGACAGGGGGACGAGCAGTACTTC.